A single sample gave rise to the 3 T cell receptor beta chains below, sequenced in a study of blood T cell repertoires in COVID-19. Data came from immunoSEQ multiplex PCR; TCRdb stores just in-frame clones and leaves some out. Counted here are some 150,000 clones, roughly 82% occurring once; the ten biggest clones make up roughly 15%. Sequencing was carried out using PBMCs or T cells enriched from blood (not recorded which). Receptors originate from a man aged 50 to 59 who had recovered from COVID-19.

In nucleotides, the CDR3 is TGTGCCAGCAGCTTAGGCTATTCCTACGAGCAGTACTTC. Translated, it gives CASSLGYSYEQYF. This chain uses TRBV11-2 with TRBJ2-7; the D is unclear. The CDR3 spans 13 residues. From germline, CDR1 is SGHAT and CDR2 FQNNGV. The V gene lost 1 base and the J gene lost 1 base, with 5 bases spanning the gap.

This clone was found once. CDR3: CAWSRQGGQPQHF. As DNA, the CDR3 is TGTGCCTGGAGTAGACAGGGCGGTCAGCCCCAGCATTTT. The V gene is TRBV30, the J gene TRBJ1-5, with 7 bases that match TRBD1. With V trimmed by 2 bases and J by 6 bases, 4 bases remained unmatched. CDR3 length: 13 amino acids. Per germline, CDR1 GTSNPN and CDR2 SVGIG (reference sequence). The entire variable domain, with the rest obtained from reference TRBV30 and TRBJ1-5, is as follows: SQTIHQWPATLVQPVGSPLSLECTVEGTSNPNLYWYRQAAGRGLQLLFYSVGIGQISSEVPQNLSASRPQDRQFILSSKKLLLSDSGFYLCAWSRQGGQPQHFGDGTRLSIL.

V gene TRBV7-2 combines with J gene TRBJ1-6; D gene ambiguous. Germline V gene data show CDR1 as SGHTA and CDR2 as FQGNSA. The V end lost 5 bases, the J end lost 13 bases, and 12 bases lay between the germline ends. The CDR3 is made up of 12 amino acids. The CDR3 region has the DNA TGTGCCAGCAGCAGACACTTCCCCCCCCTCCACTTT. Amino acids: CASSRHFPPLHF.